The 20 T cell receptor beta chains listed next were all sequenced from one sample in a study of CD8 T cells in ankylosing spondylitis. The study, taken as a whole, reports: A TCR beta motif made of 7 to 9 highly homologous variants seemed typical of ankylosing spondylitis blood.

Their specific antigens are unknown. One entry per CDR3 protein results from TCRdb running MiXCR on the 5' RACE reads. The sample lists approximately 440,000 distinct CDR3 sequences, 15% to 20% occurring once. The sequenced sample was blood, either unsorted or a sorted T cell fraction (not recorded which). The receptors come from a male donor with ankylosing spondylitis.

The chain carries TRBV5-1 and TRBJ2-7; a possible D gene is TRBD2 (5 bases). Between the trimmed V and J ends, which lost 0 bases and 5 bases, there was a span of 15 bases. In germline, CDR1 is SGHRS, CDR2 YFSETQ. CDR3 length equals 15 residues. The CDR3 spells CASSLGPGIVNEQYF. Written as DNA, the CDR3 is TGCGCCAGCAGCTTGGGGCCCGGGATAGTCAACGAGCAGTACTTC.

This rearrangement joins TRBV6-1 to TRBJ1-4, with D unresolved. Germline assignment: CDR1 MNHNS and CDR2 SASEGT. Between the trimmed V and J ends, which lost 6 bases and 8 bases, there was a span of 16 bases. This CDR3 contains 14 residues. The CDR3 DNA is TGTGCCAGCAGCAATGGCCTAACGTGGGAAAAACTGTTTTTT. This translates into CASSNGLTWEKLFF.

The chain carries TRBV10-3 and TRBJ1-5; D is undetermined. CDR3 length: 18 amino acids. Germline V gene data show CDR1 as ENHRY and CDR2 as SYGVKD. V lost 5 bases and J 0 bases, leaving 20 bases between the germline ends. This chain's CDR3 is CAISPSTVFQYSNQPQHF. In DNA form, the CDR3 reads TGTGCCATCAGTCCCAGTACAGTTTTCCAGTATAGCAATCAGCCCCAGCATTTT.

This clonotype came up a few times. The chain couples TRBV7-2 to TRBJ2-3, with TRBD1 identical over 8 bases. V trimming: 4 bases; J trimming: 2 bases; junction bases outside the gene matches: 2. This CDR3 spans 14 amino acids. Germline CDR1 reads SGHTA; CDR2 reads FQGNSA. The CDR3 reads CASSSDRDTDTQYF. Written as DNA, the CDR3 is TGTGCCAGCAGCTCGGACAGGGACACAGATACGCAGTATTTT.

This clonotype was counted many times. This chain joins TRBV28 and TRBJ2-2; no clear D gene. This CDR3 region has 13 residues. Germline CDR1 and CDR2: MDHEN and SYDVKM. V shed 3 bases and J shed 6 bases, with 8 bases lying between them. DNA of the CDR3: TGTGCCAGCAGTTTGATAGGCTCCGGGGAGCTGTTTTTT. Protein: CASSLIGSGELFF.

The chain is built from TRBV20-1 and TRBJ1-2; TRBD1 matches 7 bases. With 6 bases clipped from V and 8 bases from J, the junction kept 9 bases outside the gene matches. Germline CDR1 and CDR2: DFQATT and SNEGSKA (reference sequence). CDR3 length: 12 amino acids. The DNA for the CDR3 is TGCAGTGCCCCCGGACAGGTCTCCGGCTACACCTTC. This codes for CSAPGQVSGYTF.

In DNA form, the CDR3 reads TGCAGCGTTACAGGGGCTGGGGCCAACGTCCTGACTTTC. Amino acid sequence: CSVTGAGANVLTF. The chain recombines TRBV29-1 with TRBJ2-6, with TRBD1 identical over 7 bases. Germline-derived CDR1 and CDR2 are SQVTM and ANQGSEA. J lost 2 bases, V lost 5 bases, and 0 bases had no gene match. This CDR3 region has 13 residues. Variable domain in full (rest from reference TRBV29-1 and TRBJ2-6): SAVISQKPSRDICQRGTSLTIQCQVDSQVTMMFWYRQQPGQSLTLIATANQGSEATYESGFVIDKFPISRPNLTFSTLTVSNMSPEDSSIYLCSVTGAGANVLTFGAGSRLTVL.

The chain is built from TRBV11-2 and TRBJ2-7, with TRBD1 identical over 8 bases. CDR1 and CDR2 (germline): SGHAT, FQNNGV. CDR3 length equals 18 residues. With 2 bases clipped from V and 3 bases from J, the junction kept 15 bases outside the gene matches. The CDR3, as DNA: TGTGCCAGCAGCTTATTGACAGGGGCTTATGGTTTTGGCTACGAGCAGTACTTC. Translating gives CASSLLTGAYGFGYEQYF.

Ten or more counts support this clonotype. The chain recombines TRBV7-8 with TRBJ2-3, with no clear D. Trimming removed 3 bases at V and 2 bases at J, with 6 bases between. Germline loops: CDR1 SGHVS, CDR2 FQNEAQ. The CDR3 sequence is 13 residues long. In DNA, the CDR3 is TGTGCCAGCAGCTTCCCGGCCACAGATACGCAGTATTTT. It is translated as CASSFPATDTQYF.

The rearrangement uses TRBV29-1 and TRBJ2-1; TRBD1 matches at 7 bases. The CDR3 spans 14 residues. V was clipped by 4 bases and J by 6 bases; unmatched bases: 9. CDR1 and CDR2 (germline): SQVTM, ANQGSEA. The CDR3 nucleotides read TGCAGCGTTGTCCCTCGGGACAGCTTCAATGAGCAGTTCTTC. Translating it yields CSVVPRDSFNEQFF.

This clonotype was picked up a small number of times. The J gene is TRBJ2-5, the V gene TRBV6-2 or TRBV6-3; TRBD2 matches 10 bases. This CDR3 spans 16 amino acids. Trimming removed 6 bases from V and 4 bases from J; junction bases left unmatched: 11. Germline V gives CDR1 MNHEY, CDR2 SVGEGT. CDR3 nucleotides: TGTGCCAGCAGGGCTAGCGGGAGAATGGGTCGAGAGACCCAGTACTTC. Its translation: CASRASGRMGRETQYF.

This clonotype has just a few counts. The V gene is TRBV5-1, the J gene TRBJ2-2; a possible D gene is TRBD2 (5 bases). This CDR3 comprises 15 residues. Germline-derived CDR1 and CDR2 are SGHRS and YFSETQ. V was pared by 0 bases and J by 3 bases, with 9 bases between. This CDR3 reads CASSLAVGDTGELFF. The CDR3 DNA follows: TGCGCCAGCAGCTTGGCCGTCGGGGACACCGGGGAGCTGTTTTTT.

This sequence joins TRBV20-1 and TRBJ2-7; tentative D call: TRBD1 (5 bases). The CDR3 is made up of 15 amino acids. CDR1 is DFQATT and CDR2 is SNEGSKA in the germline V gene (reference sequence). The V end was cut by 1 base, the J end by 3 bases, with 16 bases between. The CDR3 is CSARGSYGANYEQYF. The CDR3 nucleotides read TGCAGTGCTAGAGGTTCTTATGGGGCAAACTACGAGCAGTACTTC.

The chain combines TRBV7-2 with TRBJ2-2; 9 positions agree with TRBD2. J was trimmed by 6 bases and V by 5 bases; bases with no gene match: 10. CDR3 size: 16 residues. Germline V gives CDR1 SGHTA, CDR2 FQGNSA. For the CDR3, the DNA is TGTGCCAGCAGCCTAACGGGACTAGCCGGCGCCGGGGAGCTGTTTTTT. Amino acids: CASSLTGLAGAGELFF.

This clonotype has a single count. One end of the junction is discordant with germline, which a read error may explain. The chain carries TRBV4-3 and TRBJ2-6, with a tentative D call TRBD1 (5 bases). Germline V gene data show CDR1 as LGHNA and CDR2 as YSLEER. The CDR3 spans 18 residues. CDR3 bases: TGCGCCAGCAGCCAAGATTTGGTTTCAAACTCTGGGGCCAACGTCCTGGCTTTC. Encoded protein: CASSQDLVSNSGANVLAF.

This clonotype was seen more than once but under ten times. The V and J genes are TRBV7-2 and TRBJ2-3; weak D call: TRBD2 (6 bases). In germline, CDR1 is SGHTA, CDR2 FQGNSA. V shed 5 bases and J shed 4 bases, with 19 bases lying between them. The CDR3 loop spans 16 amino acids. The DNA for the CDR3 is TGTGCCAGCAGCCCGGGTACCCCTTCTAGCGCAGATACGCAGTATTTT. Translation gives CASSPGTPSSADTQYF.

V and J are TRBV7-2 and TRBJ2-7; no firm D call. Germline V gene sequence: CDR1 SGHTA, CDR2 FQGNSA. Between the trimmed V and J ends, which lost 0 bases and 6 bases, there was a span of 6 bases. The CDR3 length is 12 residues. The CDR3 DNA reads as TGTGCCAGCAGCTTAGCGTGGGGCGAGCAGTACTTC. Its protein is CASSLAWGEQYF.

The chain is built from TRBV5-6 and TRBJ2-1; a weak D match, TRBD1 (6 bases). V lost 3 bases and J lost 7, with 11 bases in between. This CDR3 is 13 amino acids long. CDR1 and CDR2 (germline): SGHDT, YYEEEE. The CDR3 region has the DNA TGTGCCAGCAGCTCCAGACAGGAAAATGAGCAGTTCTTC. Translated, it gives CASSSRQENEQFF.

The CDR3 loop is CASSNQQDSPLHF. The CDR3 DNA reads TGTGCCAGCTCCAACCAACAGGATTCACCCCTCCACTTT. The chain combines TRBV6-6 with TRBJ1-6; the D gene is possibly TRBD1 (5 bases). The germline V gene encodes CDR1 MNHNY and CDR2 SVGAGI (reference sequence). V shed 8 bases and J shed 8 bases, with 13 bases lying between them. The CDR3 length is 13 residues.

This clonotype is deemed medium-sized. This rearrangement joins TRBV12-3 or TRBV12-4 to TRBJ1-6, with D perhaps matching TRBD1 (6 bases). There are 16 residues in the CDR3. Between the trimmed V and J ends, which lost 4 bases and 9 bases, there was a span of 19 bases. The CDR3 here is CASSSSSQGRSSPLHF. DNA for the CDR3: TGTGCCAGCAGTTCATCCTCACAGGGAAGGAGTTCACCCCTCCACTTT.